This entry is about one T cell receptor beta chain. These data are taken from a study of patients and donors after allogeneic stem cell transplantation. Germline CDR1 SNHLY, CDR2 FYNNEI. J lost 9 bases, V lost 6 bases, and 8 bases had no gene match. This CDR3 has 13 amino acids. One entry per CDR3 protein, called by TCRdb with MiXCR from the RT-PCR reads. The sample contains about a million distinct CDR3 sequences, approximately 18% of which appear only once. The sample taken for sequencing was blood, either unsorted or a sorted T cell fraction (not recorded which). The TCR sequence derives from a human donor who was either an allogeneic HSCT recipient or a stem cell or donor lymphocyte infusion donor (not recorded which). It is not recorded whose cells these are; they may come from a transplant donor. The V gene is TRBV2, the J gene TRBJ2-1, with 7 positions matching TRBD2. This CDR3 reads CASRGTMGAEQFF. In DNA form, the CDR3 reads TGTGCCAGCAGGGGGACTATGGGCGCTGAGCAGTTCTTC.